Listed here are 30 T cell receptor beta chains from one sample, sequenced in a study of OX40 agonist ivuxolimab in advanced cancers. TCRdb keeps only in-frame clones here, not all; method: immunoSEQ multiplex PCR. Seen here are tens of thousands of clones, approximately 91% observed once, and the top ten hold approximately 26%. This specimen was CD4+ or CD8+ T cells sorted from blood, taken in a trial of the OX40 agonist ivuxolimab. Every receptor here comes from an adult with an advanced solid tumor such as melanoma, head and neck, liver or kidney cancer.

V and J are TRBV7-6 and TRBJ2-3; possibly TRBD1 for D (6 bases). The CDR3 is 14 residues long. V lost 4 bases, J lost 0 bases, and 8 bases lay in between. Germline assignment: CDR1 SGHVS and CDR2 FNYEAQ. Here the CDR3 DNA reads TGTGCCAGCAGCTCCGGACAGAGCACAGATACGCAGTATTTT. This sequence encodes CASSSGQSTDTQYF.

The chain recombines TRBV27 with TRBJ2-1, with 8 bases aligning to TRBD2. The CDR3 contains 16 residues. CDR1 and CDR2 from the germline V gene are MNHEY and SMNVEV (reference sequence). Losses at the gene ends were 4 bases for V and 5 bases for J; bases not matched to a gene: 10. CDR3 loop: CASSSPVVAGHNEQFF. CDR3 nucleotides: TGTGCCAGCAGTTCCCCCGTAGTAGCGGGACACAATGAGCAGTTCTTC.

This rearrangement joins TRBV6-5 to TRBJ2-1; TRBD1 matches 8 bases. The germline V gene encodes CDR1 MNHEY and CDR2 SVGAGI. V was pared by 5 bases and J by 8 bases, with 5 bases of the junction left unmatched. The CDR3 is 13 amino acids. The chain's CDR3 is CASSEQGVDEQFF. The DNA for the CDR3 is TGTGCCAGCAGTGAACAGGGGGTCGATGAGCAGTTCTTC.

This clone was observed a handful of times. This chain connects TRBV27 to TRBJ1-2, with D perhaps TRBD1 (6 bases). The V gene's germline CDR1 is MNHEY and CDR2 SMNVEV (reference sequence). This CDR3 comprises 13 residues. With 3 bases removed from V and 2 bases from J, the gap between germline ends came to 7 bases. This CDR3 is CASSFQGNYGYTF. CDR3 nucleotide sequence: TGTGCCAGCAGTTTTCAGGGGAACTATGGCTACACCTTC.

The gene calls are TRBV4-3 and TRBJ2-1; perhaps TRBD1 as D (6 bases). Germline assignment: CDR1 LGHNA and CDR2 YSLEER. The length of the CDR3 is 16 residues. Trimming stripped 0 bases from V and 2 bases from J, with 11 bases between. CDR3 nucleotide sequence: TGCGCCAGCAGCCAAGAGGACAGCGGTACCTACAATGAGCAGTTCTTC. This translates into CASSQEDSGTYNEQFF.

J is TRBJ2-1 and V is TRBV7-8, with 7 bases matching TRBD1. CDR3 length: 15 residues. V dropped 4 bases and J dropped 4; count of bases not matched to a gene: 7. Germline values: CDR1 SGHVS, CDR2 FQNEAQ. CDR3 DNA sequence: TGTGCCAGCAGCTCGGTGGACAGGTCATACAATGAGCAGTTCTTC. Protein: CASSSVDRSYNEQFF.

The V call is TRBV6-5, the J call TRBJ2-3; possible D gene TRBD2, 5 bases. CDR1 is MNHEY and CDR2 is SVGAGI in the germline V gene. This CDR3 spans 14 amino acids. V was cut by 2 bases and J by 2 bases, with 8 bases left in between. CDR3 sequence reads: CASSYAGSTDTQYF. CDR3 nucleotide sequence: TGTGCCAGCAGTTACGCGGGTTCCACAGATACGCAGTATTTT.

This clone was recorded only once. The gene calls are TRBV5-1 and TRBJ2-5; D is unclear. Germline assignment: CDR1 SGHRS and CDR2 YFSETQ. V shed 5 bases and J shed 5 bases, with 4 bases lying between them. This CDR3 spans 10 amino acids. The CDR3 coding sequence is TGCGCCAGCAGGGGGGAGACCCAGTACTTC. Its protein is CASRGETQYF.

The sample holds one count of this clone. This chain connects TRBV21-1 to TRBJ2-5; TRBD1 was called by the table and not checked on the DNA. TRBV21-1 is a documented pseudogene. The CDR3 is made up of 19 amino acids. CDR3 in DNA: TGTGCCAGCAGCAAAGCTCTCAGATACTCCGGGACAGGGTCGGAGACCCAGTACTTC. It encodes CASSKALRYSGTGSETQYF.

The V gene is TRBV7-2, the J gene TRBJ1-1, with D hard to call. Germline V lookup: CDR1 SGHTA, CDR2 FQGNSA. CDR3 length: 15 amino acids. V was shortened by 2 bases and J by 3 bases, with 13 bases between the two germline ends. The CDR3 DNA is TGTGCCAGCAGCTTAATATCCGAGCCGCACACTGAAGCTTTCTTT. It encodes CASSLISEPHTEAFF.

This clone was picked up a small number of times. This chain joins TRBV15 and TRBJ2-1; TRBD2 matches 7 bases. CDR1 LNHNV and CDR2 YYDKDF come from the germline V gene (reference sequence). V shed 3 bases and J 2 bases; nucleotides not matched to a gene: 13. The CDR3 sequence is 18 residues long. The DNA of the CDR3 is TGTGCCACCAGCAGGGGATTTCGCGCGGGAGTAACCTACAATGAGCAGTTCTTC. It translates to CATSRGFRAGVTYNEQFF.

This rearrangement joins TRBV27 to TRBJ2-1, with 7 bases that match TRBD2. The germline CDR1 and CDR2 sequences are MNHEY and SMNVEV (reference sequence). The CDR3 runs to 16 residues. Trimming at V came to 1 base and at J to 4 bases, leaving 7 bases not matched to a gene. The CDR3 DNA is TGTGCCAGCAGTTTATTTACGGGAGGCGGGTACAATGAGCAGTTCTTC. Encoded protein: CASSLFTGGGYNEQFF.

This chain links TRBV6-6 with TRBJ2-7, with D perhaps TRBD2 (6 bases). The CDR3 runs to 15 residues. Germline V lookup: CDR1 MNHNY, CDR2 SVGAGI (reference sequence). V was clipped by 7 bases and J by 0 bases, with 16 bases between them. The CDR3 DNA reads TGTGCCAGCACCACTGACGGGGGTTCCTCCTACGAGCAGTACTTC. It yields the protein CASTTDGGSSYEQYF.

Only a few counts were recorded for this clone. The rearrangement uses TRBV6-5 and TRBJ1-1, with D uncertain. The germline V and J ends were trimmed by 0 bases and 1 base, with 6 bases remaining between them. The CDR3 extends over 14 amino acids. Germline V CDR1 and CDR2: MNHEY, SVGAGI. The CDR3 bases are TGTGCCAGCAGTTACTCAGGGTCGAACACTGAAGCTTTCTTT. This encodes CASSYSGSNTEAFF.

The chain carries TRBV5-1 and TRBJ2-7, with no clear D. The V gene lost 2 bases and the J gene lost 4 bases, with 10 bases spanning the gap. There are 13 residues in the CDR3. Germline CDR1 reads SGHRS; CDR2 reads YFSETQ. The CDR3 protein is CASSLGDGYEQYF. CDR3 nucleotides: TGCGCCAGCAGCTTAGGAGATGGATACGAGCAGTACTTC.

The CDR3 region is CASSYPDREGTGELFF. The CDR3 bases are TGTGCCAGCAGTTACCCGGACAGGGAAGGCACCGGGGAGCTGTTTTTT. The chain combines TRBV6-5 with TRBJ2-2; 8 positions agree with TRBD1. Looked up from germline, CDR1 is MNHEY and CDR2 is SVGAGI. The CDR3 runs to 16 residues. J gave up 4 bases and V 2 bases, and 6 bases lay outside the gene matches.

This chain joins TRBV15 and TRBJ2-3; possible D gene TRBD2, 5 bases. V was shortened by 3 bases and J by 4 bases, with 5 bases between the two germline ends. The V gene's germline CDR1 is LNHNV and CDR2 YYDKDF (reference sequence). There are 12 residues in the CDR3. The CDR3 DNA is TGTGCCACCAGCAGGGAGGCAGATACGCAGTATTTT. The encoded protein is CATSREADTQYF.

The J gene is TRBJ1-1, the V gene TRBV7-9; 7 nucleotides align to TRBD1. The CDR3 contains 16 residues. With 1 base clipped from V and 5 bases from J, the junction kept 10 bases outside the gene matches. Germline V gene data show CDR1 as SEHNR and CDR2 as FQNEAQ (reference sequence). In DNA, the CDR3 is TGTGCCAGCAGCTTAGGGAGGGGGCAGAGAAAAACTGAAGCTTTCTTT. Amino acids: CASSLGRGQRKTEAFF. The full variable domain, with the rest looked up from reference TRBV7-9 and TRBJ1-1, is DTGVSQNPRHKITKRGQNVTFRCDPISEHNRLYWYRQTLGQGPEFLTYFQNEAQLEKSRLLSDRFSAERPKGSFSTLEIQRTEQGDSAMYLCASSLGRGQRKTEAFFGQGTRLTVV.

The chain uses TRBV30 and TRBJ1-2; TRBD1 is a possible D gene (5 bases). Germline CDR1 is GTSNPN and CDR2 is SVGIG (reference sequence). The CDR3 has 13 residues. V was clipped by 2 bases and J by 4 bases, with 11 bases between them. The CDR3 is CAWSRQGGYGYTF. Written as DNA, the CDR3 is TGTGCCTGGAGTCGGCAGGGTGGCTATGGCTACACCTTC.

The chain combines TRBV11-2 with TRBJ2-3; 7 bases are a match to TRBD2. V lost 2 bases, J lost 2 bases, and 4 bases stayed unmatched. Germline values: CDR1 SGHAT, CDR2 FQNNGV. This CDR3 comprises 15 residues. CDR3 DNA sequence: TGTGCCAGCAGCTTAACGCTAGCGGTCACAGATACGCAGTATTTT. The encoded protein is CASSLTLAVTDTQYF.

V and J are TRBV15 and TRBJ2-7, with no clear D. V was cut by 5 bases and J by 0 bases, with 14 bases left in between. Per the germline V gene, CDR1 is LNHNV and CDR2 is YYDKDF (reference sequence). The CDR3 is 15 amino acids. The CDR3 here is CATSPSIHVSYEQYF. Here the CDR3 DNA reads TGTGCCACCAGCCCGTCGATTCACGTCTCCTACGAGCAGTACTTC. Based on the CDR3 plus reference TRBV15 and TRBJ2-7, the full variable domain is DAMVIQNPRYQVTQFGKPVTLSCSQTLNHNVMYWYQQKSSQAPKLLFHYYDKDFNNEADTPDNFQSRRPNTSFCFLDIRSPGLGDTAMYLCATSPSIHVSYEQYFGPGTRLTVT.

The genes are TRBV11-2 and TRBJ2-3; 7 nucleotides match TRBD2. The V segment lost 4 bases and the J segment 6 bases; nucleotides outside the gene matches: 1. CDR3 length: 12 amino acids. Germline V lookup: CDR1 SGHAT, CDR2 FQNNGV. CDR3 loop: CASSSRGDTQYF. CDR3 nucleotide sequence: TGTGCCAGCAGCTCGCGGGGGGATACGCAGTATTTT.

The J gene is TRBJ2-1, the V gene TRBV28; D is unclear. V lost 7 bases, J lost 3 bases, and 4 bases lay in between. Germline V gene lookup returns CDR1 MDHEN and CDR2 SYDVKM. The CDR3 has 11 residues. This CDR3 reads CASIDYNEQFF. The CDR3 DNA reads TGTGCCAGCATAGACTACAATGAGCAGTTCTTC.

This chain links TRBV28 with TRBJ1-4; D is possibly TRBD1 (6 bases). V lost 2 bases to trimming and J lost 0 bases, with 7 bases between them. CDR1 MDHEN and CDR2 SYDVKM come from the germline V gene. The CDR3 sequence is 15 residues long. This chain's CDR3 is CASSLGGATNEKLFF. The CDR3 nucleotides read TGTGCCAGCAGTTTAGGGGGCGCAACTAATGAAAAACTGTTTTTT.

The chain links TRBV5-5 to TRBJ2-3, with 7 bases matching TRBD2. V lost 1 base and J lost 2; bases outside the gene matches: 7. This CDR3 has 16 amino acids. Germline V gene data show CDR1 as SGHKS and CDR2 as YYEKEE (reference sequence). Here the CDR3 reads CASSLFPGGDTDTQYF. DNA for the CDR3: TGTGCCAGCAGCTTGTTCCCGGGAGGCGACACAGATACGCAGTATTTT.

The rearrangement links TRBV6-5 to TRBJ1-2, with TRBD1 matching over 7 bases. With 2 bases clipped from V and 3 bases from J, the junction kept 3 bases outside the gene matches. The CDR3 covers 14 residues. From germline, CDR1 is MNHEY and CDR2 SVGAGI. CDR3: CASSYGQGDYGYTF. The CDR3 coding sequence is TGTGCCAGCAGTTACGGGCAGGGGGACTATGGCTACACCTTC.

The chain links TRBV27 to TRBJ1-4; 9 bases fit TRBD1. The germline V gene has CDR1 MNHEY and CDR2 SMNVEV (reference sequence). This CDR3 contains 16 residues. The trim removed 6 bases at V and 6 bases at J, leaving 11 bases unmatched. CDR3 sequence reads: CASRNRSRDRDEKLFF. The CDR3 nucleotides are TGTGCCAGCAGAAATCGTAGCCGGGACAGGGATGAAAAACTGTTTTTT.

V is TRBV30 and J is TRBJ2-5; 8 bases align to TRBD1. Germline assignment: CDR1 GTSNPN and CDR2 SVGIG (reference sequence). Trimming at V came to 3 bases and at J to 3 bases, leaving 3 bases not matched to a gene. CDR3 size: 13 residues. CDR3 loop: CAWRLQGEETQYF. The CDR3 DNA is TGTGCCTGGAGGTTACAGGGGGAAGAGACCCAGTACTTC. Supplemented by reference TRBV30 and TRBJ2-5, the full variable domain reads SQTIHQWPATLVQPVGSPLSLECTVEGTSNPNLYWYRQAAGRGLQLLFYSVGIGQISSEVPQNLSASRPQDRQFILSSKKLLLSDSGFYLCAWRLQGEETQYFGPGTRLLVL.

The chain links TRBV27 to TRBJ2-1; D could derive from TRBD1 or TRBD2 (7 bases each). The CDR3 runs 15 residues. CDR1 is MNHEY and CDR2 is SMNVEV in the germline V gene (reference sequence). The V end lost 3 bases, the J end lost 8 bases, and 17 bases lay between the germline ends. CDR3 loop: CASSFRQGGGYEQFF. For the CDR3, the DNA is TGTGCCAGCAGTTTCAGACAGGGAGGGGGATATGAGCAGTTCTTC.

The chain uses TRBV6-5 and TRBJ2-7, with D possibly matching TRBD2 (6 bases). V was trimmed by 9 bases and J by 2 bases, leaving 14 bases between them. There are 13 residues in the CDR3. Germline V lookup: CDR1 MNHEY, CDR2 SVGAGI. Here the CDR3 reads CASLLAVAYEQYF. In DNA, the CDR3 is TGTGCCAGTCTACTAGCTGTTGCCTACGAGCAGTACTTC.